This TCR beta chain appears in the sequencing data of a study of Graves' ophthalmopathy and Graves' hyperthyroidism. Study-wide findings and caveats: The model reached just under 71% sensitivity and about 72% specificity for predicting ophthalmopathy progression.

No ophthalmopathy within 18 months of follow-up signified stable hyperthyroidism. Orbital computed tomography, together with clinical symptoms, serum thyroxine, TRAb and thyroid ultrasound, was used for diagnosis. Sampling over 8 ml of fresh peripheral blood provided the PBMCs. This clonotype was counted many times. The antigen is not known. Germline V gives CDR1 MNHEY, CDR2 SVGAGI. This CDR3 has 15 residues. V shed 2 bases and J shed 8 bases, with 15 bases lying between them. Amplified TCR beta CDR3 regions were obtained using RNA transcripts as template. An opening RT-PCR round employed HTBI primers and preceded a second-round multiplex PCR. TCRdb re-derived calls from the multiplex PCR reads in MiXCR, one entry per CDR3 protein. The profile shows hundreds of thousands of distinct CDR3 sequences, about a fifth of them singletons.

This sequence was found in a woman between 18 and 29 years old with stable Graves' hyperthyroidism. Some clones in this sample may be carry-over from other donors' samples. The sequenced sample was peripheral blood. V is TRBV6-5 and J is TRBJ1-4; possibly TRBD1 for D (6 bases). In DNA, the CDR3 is TGTGCCAGCAGTTACGATGGGGGGCTTGGGGAAAAACTGTTTTTT. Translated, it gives CASSYDGGLGEKLFF.